This T cell receptor beta chain was identified in a study of patients and donors after allogeneic stem cell transplantation. Germline CDR1 reads MGHRA; CDR2 reads YSYEKL. Deletions cut 0 bases from V and 0 bases from J, with 12 bases between. The CDR3 consists of 17 residues. This clonotype appeared many times. TCRdb reanalysed the RT-PCR reads using MiXCR and keeps one entry per CDR3 protein. The profile covers 410,000 or so distinct CDR3 sequences, with 16% appearing a single time and 6.5% to 7.5% taken by the ten largest. The J gene is TRBJ2-1, the V gene TRBV4-1; D unresolved. Sequenced sample: blood, either unsorted or a sorted T cell fraction (not recorded which). This sequence originates from a human donor who was either an allogeneic HSCT recipient or a stem cell or donor lymphocyte infusion donor (not recorded which). It is not recorded whose cells these are; they may come from a transplant donor. The CDR3 reads CASSQDLGSSSYNEQFF. The CDR3 nucleotides read TGCGCCAGCAGCCAAGATCTCGGTTCGAGCTCCTACAATGAGCAGTTCTTC.